This is a list of T cell receptor beta chains from one sample in a study of blood T cell repertoires in COVID-19. TCRdb's copy holds only in-frame clones and misses some; the assay was immunoSEQ multiplex PCR. Of roughly 100,000 clones in the sample, 70% to 90% were seen once. Specimen: peripheral blood. These receptor sequences come from a man aged 50 or older in a cohort sampled during active COVID-19. Both conserved end residues are part of each CDR3. Each record gives: D gene, clone size, J gene, V gene, CDR3 DNA, CDR3 protein. The D gene is left open where the match is weak. Size is stated for part of the rows, as once, few or many counts, or as a class when the clone is expanded.

d_gene: TRBD2
abundance: few
j_gene: TRBJ2-5
v_gene: TRBV7-2
CDR3nt: TGTGCCAGCAGCGCGCGGGGGGGTCAAGAGACCCAGTACTTC
CDR3aa: CASSARGGQETQYF

d_gene: .
abundance: .
j_gene: TRBJ1-5
v_gene: TRBV25-1
CDR3nt: TGTGCCAGCAGTGGAACGGGGAGAAATCAGCCCCAGCATTTT
CDR3aa: CASSGTGRNQPQHF

d_gene: .
abundance: .
j_gene: TRBJ1-2
v_gene: TRBV5-6
CDR3nt: TGTGCCAGCAGCTTGGTGGACAGACCCGGGGTTACAGGCTACACCTTC
CDR3aa: CASSLVDRPGVTGYTF

d_gene: .
abundance: .
j_gene: TRBJ1-1
v_gene: TRBV5-1
CDR3nt: TGCGCCAGCAACTTTGCAACGGGTGAAGCTTTCTTT
CDR3aa: CASNFATGEAFF

d_gene: TRBD1
abundance: .
j_gene: TRBJ2-3
v_gene: TRBV29-1
CDR3nt: TGCAGCGTTGTAGGTCAGGGGGGCACAGATACGCAGTATTTT
CDR3aa: CSVVGQGGTDTQYF

d_gene: TRBD1
abundance: .
j_gene: TRBJ1-4
v_gene: TRBV6-5
CDR3nt: TGTGCCAGCAGTACCGGACAGGGGGTGGGTGAAAAACTGTTTTTT
CDR3aa: CASSTGQGVGEKLFF

d_gene: TRBD1
abundance: .
j_gene: TRBJ2-1
v_gene: TRBV7-2
CDR3nt: TGTGCCAGCAGCTTAGATATCCGGGACAGACAGTTCTTC
CDR3aa: CASSLDIRDRQFF

d_gene: TRBD1
abundance: few
j_gene: TRBJ1-1
v_gene: TRBV19
CDR3nt: TGTGCCAGCGAAGGCGGGACAGGAGAAGCTTTCTTT
CDR3aa: CASEGGTGEAFF

d_gene: .
abundance: few
j_gene: TRBJ1-5
v_gene: TRBV24-1
CDR3nt: TGTGCCACCAGTGATTCGACAGCATATAGCAATCAGCCCCAGCATTTT
CDR3aa: CATSDSTAYSNQPQHF

d_gene: TRBD2
abundance: .
j_gene: TRBJ2-5
v_gene: TRBV10-3
CDR3nt: TGTGCCATCAGTGACCCCGGACTAGCGACCTCGGGAGAGACCCAGTACTTC
CDR3aa: CAISDPGLATSGETQYF

d_gene: TRBD2
abundance: .
j_gene: TRBJ2-3
v_gene: TRBV5-1
CDR3nt: TGCGCCAGCAATAGACTTTCTAGCGGGGTATCCCCGAGCACAGATACGCAGTATTTT
CDR3aa: CASNRLSSGVSPSTDTQYF

d_gene: .
abundance: .
j_gene: TRBJ1-1
v_gene: TRBV6-5
CDR3nt: TGTGCCAGCAGTCCTACCAGGGGGAACACTGAAGCTTTCTTT
CDR3aa: CASSPTRGNTEAFF

d_gene: .
abundance: .
j_gene: TRBJ1-1
v_gene: TRBV3-1/TRBV3-2
CDR3nt: TGTGCCAGCAGCCAAGTGGGGGGGGACACTGAAGCTTTCTTT
CDR3aa: CASSQVGGDTEAFF

d_gene: .
abundance: .
j_gene: TRBJ2-3
v_gene: TRBV6-1
CDR3nt: TGTGCCAGCAGTGATTGGCGGACAGTCTTCACAGATACGCAGTATTTT
CDR3aa: CASSDWRTVFTDTQYF

d_gene: .
abundance: few
j_gene: TRBJ1-3
v_gene: TRBV10-3
CDR3nt: TGTGCCATCAGTCCGGACACGCCTGGAAACACCATATATTTT
CDR3aa: CAISPDTPGNTIYF

d_gene: .
abundance: .
j_gene: TRBJ1-1
v_gene: TRBV7-2
CDR3nt: TGTGCCAGCAGCTACCGTTGGGGAGGGGGCACTGAAGCTTTCTTT
CDR3aa: CASSYRWGGGTEAFF

d_gene: .
abundance: .
j_gene: TRBJ2-2
v_gene: TRBV6-5
CDR3nt: TGTGCCAGCACAGGGTTAACCGGGGAGCTGTTTTTT
CDR3aa: CASTGLTGELFF

d_gene: TRBD2
abundance: .
j_gene: TRBJ2-2
v_gene: TRBV6-1
CDR3nt: TGTGCCAGCAGTGAAAGCGGGGCGTACACCGGGGAGCTGTTTTTT
CDR3aa: CASSESGAYTGELFF

d_gene: .
abundance: .
j_gene: TRBJ1-5
v_gene: TRBV9
CDR3nt: TGTGCCGGATTGGGGGCAGGAAAATTACCGCCCCAGCATTTT
CDR3aa: CAGLGAGKLPPQHF

d_gene: .
abundance: few
j_gene: TRBJ1-5
v_gene: TRBV19
CDR3nt: TGTGCCAGTAGTATCACAGCCAGCAATCAGCCCCAGCATTTT
CDR3aa: CASSITASNQPQHF

d_gene: TRBD1
abundance: .
j_gene: TRBJ1-4
v_gene: TRBV19
CDR3nt: TGTGCCAGTAGTCCAGGACAGGGCTTGAATGAAAAACTGTTTTTT
CDR3aa: CASSPGQGLNEKLFF

d_gene: .
abundance: .
j_gene: TRBJ2-1
v_gene: TRBV7-9
CDR3nt: TGTGCCAGCAGCTTACGACAGAGCGATGAGCAGTTCTTC
CDR3aa: CASSLRQSDEQFF

d_gene: .
abundance: .
j_gene: TRBJ1-1
v_gene: TRBV19
CDR3nt: TGTGCCAGTAGGCGGACGGGAAACACTGAAGCTTTCTTT
CDR3aa: CASRRTGNTEAFF

d_gene: .
abundance: .
j_gene: TRBJ2-7
v_gene: TRBV14
CDR3nt: TGTGCCAGCAGCCAAGATCCTTCAGGGATCGAGCAGTACTTC
CDR3aa: CASSQDPSGIEQYF

d_gene: TRBD2
abundance: .
j_gene: TRBJ2-1
v_gene: TRBV25-1
CDR3nt: TGTGCCAGCAGGGCTAGCGGGCGGACGAACTACAATGAGCAGTTCTTC
CDR3aa: CASRASGRTNYNEQFF

d_gene: TRBD1
abundance: few
j_gene: TRBJ2-3
v_gene: TRBV5-1
CDR3nt: TGCGCCAGCAGTTGGACAGGGGGCGCTTCAGATACGCAGTATTTT
CDR3aa: CASSWTGGASDTQYF

d_gene: TRBD1
abundance: .
j_gene: TRBJ2-7
v_gene: TRBV15
CDR3nt: TGTGCCACCAGCAGGGGCATCGGGACAGGGGTCGAGCAGTACTTC
CDR3aa: CATSRGIGTGVEQYF

d_gene: .
abundance: .
j_gene: TRBJ2-1
v_gene: TRBV7-2
CDR3nt: TGTGCCAGCAGCTTAGTCGGGGGAACAAATGAGCAGTTCTTC
CDR3aa: CASSLVGGTNEQFF

d_gene: .
abundance: .
j_gene: TRBJ2-5
v_gene: TRBV6-2/TRBV6-3
CDR3nt: TGTGCCAGCAGTAGCTGGGAGACCCAGTACTTC
CDR3aa: CASSSWETQYF